The 25 T cell receptor beta chains below all came from one sample that was sequenced in a study of cytomegalovirus exposure and HLA in healthy donors. Amplification used 60 Vbeta primers and 13 Jbeta primers. The data were produced by immunoSEQ multiplex PCR, yet TCRdb's version contains in-frame clones alone and is incomplete. This sample yields about 120,000 clones, of which approximately 86% are seen a single time; approximately 1.8% belongs to the top ten. Sequencing was done on a sample of PBMCs. Receptors were obtained from a man in his forties in good health and CMV-seronegative.

This chain connects TRBV10-2 to TRBJ1-5; 8 bases line up with TRBD1. The V gene's germline CDR1 is WSHSY and CDR2 SAAADI. V gave up 6 bases and J gave up 2 bases; unmatched junction bases: 3. This CDR3 has 14 amino acids. The CDR3: CASRSTGGNQPQHF. The CDR3 nucleotides read TGCGCCAGCAGATCGACAGGGGGCAATCAGCCCCAGCATTTT.

The chain is built from TRBV19 and TRBJ1-1; D is unclear. This CDR3 is 14 amino acids long. Germline assignment: CDR1 LNHDA and CDR2 SQIVND (reference sequence). The V end was cut by 3 bases, the J end by 3 bases, with 11 bases between. The CDR3 is CASSMPPRDTEAFF. CDR3 bases: TGTGCCAGTAGTATGCCACCACGGGACACTGAAGCTTTCTTT.

Only one count was recorded for this clone. The chain combines TRBV6-1 with TRBJ2-2, with 8 bases aligning to TRBD1. The V gene's germline CDR1 is MNHNS and CDR2 SASEGT. The V and J ends lost 9 bases and 4 bases, in that order; junction bases with no gene match: 10. There are 15 residues in the CDR3. The CDR3 DNA sequence: TGTGCCAGTCCGGGGATACAGGGGGGCACCGGGGAGCTGTTTTTT. Protein: CASPGIQGGTGELFF.

The rearrangement joins TRBV19 to TRBJ2-6; possibly TRBD1 for D (5 bases). Germline CDR1 is LNHDA and CDR2 is SQIVND (reference sequence). The V and J ends lost 10 bases and 4 bases respectively, with 20 bases between them. The length of the CDR3 is 16 residues. The CDR3 DNA is TGTGCCACTTCGGAACACAGGCTTCAGGGGGCCAACGTCCTGACTTTC. The encoded protein is CATSEHRLQGANVLTF.

The chain is built from TRBV4-2 and TRBJ1-4; 7 bases line up with TRBD1. The CDR3 contains 15 residues. Germline CDR1 reads LGHNA; CDR2 reads YNFKEQ. V shed 3 bases and J 4 bases; nucleotides not matched to a gene: 5. CDR3 in amino acids: CASSQDGDSNEKLFF. The DNA of the CDR3 is TGTGCCAGCAGCCAGGACGGGGACAGTAATGAAAAACTGTTTTTT.

This clone was picked up one time. V and J are TRBV6-1 and TRBJ2-7; tentatively, D is TRBD2 (5 bases). The germline V gene has CDR1 MNHNS and CDR2 SASEGT. V was pared by 5 bases and J by 3 bases, with 17 bases between. This CDR3 has 15 residues. CDR3 bases: TGTGCCAGCAGTACTTACTCCCCAGGAGGCTACGAGCAGTACTTC. Translating gives CASSTYSPGGYEQYF.

V usage is TRBV6-5 and J usage is TRBJ1-3; 7 bases fit TRBD1. Germline CDR1 is MNHEY and CDR2 is SVGAGI. This CDR3 region has 15 residues. With V trimmed by 2 bases and J by 1 base, 2 bases remained unmatched. This CDR3 reads CASSYRTGSGNTIYF. CDR3 DNA: TGTGCCAGCAGTTACCGGACAGGATCTGGAAACACCATATATTTT.

The chain is built from TRBV5-6 and TRBJ1-1; D might be TRBD1 (6 bases). Germline loops: CDR1 SGHDT, CDR2 YYEEEE. V was shortened by 4 bases and J by 1 base, with 11 bases between the two germline ends. This CDR3 region has 14 residues. The CDR3 sequence is CASSDRTANTEAFF. CDR3 DNA: TGTGCCAGCAGCGATAGGACAGCGAACACTGAAGCTTTCTTT.

V gene TRBV13 combines with J gene TRBJ2-5; unclear D gene. This CDR3 contains 13 residues. V was trimmed by 3 bases and J by 5 bases, leaving 10 bases between them. CDR1 is PRHDT, CDR2 FYEKMQ, per germline (reference sequence). The CDR3 sequence: CASSFGSIETQYF. The CDR3 DNA reads as TGTGCCAGCAGCTTCGGTAGCATCGAGACCCAGTACTTC.

This sequence joins TRBV15 and TRBJ1-1; tentative D call: TRBD1 (6 bases). With 5 bases removed from V and 0 bases from J, the gap between germline ends came to 13 bases. The germline V gene encodes CDR1 LNHNV and CDR2 YYDKDF (reference sequence). This CDR3 contains 15 residues. The DNA of the CDR3 is TGTGCCACCAGCCGAGTCAGGGGCCTGAACACTGAAGCTTTCTTT. Protein sequence: CATSRVRGLNTEAFF. Full variable domain (missing parts from reference TRBV15 and TRBJ1-1): DAMVIQNPRYQVTQFGKPVTLSCSQTLNHNVMYWYQQKSSQAPKLLFHYYDKDFNNEADTPDNFQSRRPNTSFCFLDIRSPGLGDTAMYLCATSRVRGLNTEAFFGQGTRLTVV.

As to this clone: The identical CDR3 is also encoded by other nucleotide sequences in the sample. The rearrangement joins TRBV29-1 to TRBJ2-3; possibly TRBD1 for D (5 bases). This CDR3 contains 13 residues. Germline assignment: CDR1 SQVTM and CDR2 ANQGSEA. With 3 bases removed from V and 0 bases from J, the gap between germline ends came to 7 bases. CDR3 nucleotides: TGCAGCGTTGATTCAGGGAGCACAGATACGCAGTATTTT. Translated: CSVDSGSTDTQYF.

The chain employs TRBV30 and TRBJ1-4; a weak D match, TRBD1 (6 bases). Germline V gene lookup returns CDR1 GTSNPN and CDR2 SVGIG (reference sequence). The V end lost 2 bases, the J end lost 8 bases, and 12 bases lay between the germline ends. The CDR3 sequence is 13 residues long. The DNA for the CDR3 is TGTGCCTGGAGTCCCTCAGGGGCAGAAAAACTGTTTTTT. It specifies CAWSPSGAEKLFF.

The chain recombines TRBV2 with TRBJ2-1; D is unclear. V gave up 8 bases and J gave up 4 bases, with 9 bases separating them. Per the germline V gene, CDR1 is SNHLY and CDR2 is FYNNEI. The CDR3 length is 12 residues. The CDR3 nucleotides read TGTGCCAGCCTGGGCCTTTACAATGAGCAGTTCTTC. Translation: CASLGLYNEQFF.

The rearrangement uses TRBV6-5 and TRBJ2-3; D is perhaps TRBD1 (6 bases). The ends were cut back, 5 bases at V and 4 bases at J, with 7 bases in the middle. This CDR3 has 12 amino acids. CDR1 is MNHEY, CDR2 SVGAGI, per germline. The CDR3 here is CASSNRADTQYF. The CDR3 region has the DNA TGTGCCAGCAGTAACAGGGCAGATACGCAGTATTTT.

This chain joins TRBV10-3 and TRBJ1-1; D possibly corresponds to TRBD1 (5 bases). Germline CDR1 ENHRY, CDR2 SYGVKD. This CDR3 spans 17 amino acids. Between the trimmed V and J ends, which lost 3 bases and 7 bases, there was a span of 24 bases. The CDR3 reads CAISDSLAGIGGIEAFF. Written as DNA, the CDR3 is TGTGCCATCAGTGATTCCCTGGCGGGAATTGGGGGAATTGAAGCTTTCTTT.

The J gene is TRBJ2-2, the V gene TRBV21-1; the table's TRBD1 call for D was not verified on the DNA. TRBV21-1 has pseudogene status. The CDR3 contains 16 residues. CDR3 DNA sequence: TGTGCCAGTCCCGCATGGGACACCGAGAGACCCGGGGAGCTGTTTTTT. Residues: CASPAWDTERPGELFF.

The chain has TRBV5-6 and TRBJ1-5; 10 nucleotides line up with TRBD1. J was trimmed by 4 bases and V by 0 bases; bases with no gene match: 1. The CDR3 spans 15 residues. The germline CDR1 and CDR2 sequences are SGHDT and YYEEEE. The CDR3 loop reads CASSLGTGGNQPQHF. The CDR3, as DNA: TGTGCCAGCAGCTTGGGGACAGGGGGGAATCAGCCCCAGCATTTT.

This rearrangement joins TRBV5-1 to TRBJ2-3; TRBD1 matches at 8 bases. V trimming: 0 bases; J trimming: 6 bases; junction bases outside the gene matches: 3. From germline, CDR1 is SGHRS and CDR2 YFSETQ. The CDR3 length is 14 residues. CDR3 DNA: TGCGCCAGCAGCTTGGGGACAGGGCTGGATACGCAGTATTTT. The encoded protein is CASSLGTGLDTQYF.

The chain carries TRBV7-8 and TRBJ2-1, with D maybe TRBD2 (5 bases). The CDR3 is made up of 16 amino acids. Germline V gene lookup returns CDR1 SGHVS and CDR2 FQNEAQ. The V gene lost 4 bases and the J gene lost 7 bases, with 20 bases spanning the gap. This CDR3 is CASSSSSFGPQNEQFF. CDR3 DNA: TGTGCCAGCAGCTCGTCTAGCTTCGGACCCCAAAATGAGCAGTTCTTC. The complete variable domain, with remaining parts taken from reference TRBV7-8 and TRBJ2-1, reads GAGVSQSPRYKVAKRGQDVALRCDPISGHVSLFWYQQALGQGPEFLTYFQNEAQLDKSGLPSDRFFAERPEGSVSTLKIQRTQQEDSAVYLCASSSSSFGPQNEQFFGPGTRLTVL.

The chain uses TRBV9 and TRBJ1-1, with D hard to call. From germline, CDR1 is SGDLS and CDR2 YYNGEE. V was trimmed by 2 bases and J by 5 bases, leaving 16 bases between them. There are 15 residues in the CDR3. In nucleotides, the CDR3 is TGTGCCAGCAGCGTCGCGGGAGATGGGCGGACTGAAGCTTTCTTT. It codes for CASSVAGDGRTEAFF. Based on the CDR3 plus reference TRBV9 and TRBJ1-1, the full variable domain is DSGVTQTPKHLITATGQRVTLRCSPRSGDLSVYWYQQSLDQGLQFLIQYYNGEERAKGNILERFSAQQFPDLHSELNLSSLELGDSALYFCASSVAGDGRTEAFFGQGTRLTVV.

This chain joins TRBV6-1 and TRBJ2-1, with a tentative D call TRBD2 (5 bases). The CDR3 sequence is 18 residues long. Trimming took 0 bases from V and 8 from J, leaving 23 bases between them. Germline CDR1 and CDR2: MNHNS and SASEGT. The CDR3 here is CASSEALTRTRIRHEQFF. DNA for the CDR3: TGTGCCAGCAGTGAAGCCTTAACCAGGACTCGAATCCGGCATGAGCAGTTCTTC.

The V call is TRBV5-1, the J call TRBJ2-5; D gene unclear. The CDR3 totals 15 residues. The germline V and J ends were trimmed by 7 bases and 2 bases, with 18 bases remaining between them. CDR1 is SGHRS, CDR2 YFSETQ, per germline. The chain's CDR3 is CASSSYMASQETQYF. In DNA form, the CDR3 reads TGCGCCAGCTCCTCATACATGGCTTCTCAAGAGACCCAGTACTTC.

The V and J genes are TRBV30 and TRBJ2-4, with TRBD1 identical over 7 bases. In germline, CDR1 is GTSNPN, CDR2 SVGIG (reference sequence). There are 13 residues in the CDR3. V was clipped by 4 bases and J by 7 bases; unmatched bases: 7. CDR3: CAWKRQGGNIQYF. CDR3 nucleotide sequence: TGTGCCTGGAAGAGACAGGGCGGGAACATTCAGTACTTC.

V usage is TRBV5-4 and J usage is TRBJ1-4; D is undetermined. Germline V gives CDR1 SGHNT, CDR2 YYREEE (reference sequence). The CDR3 is 16 residues long. The V end lost 6 bases, the J end lost 0 bases, and 15 bases lay between the germline ends. CDR3 protein: CASTSNPGSTNEKLFF. The CDR3 region has the DNA TGTGCCAGCACCTCAAATCCGGGATCAACTAATGAAAAACTGTTTTTT. Full variable domain (missing parts from reference TRBV5-4 and TRBJ1-4): ETGVTQSPTHLIKTRGQQVTLRCSSQSGHNTVSWYQQALGQGPQFIFQYYREEENGRGNFPPRFSGLQFPNYSSELNVNALELDDSALYLCASTSNPGSTNEKLFFGSGTQLSVL.

The chain combines TRBV19 with TRBJ2-1; 9 bases line up with TRBD2. This CDR3 has 17 residues. V gave up 6 bases and J gave up 2 bases; unmatched junction bases: 11. The germline gives CDR1 LNHDA, CDR2 SQIVND (reference sequence). The CDR3: CASSQPSGGGAYNEQFF. In nucleotides, the CDR3 is TGTGCCAGTAGCCAACCTTCGGGCGGGGGGGCCTACAATGAGCAGTTCTTC.